The T cell receptor beta chain under discussion was sequenced for a study of T cell responses to AZD1222 COVID-19 vaccine. Overall study context: Analyses pooled second doses at about 4 or about 12 weeks. Study results and caveats: The CD4 TCRs associated with vaccination extended across spike and predominated at 160-218 and 743-854.

The CDR3 sequence is 12 residues long. Germline-derived CDR1 and CDR2 are LGHDT and YNNKEL (reference sequence). Trimming removed 2 bases from V and 1 base from J, with 2 bases in between. Method: immunoSEQ multiplex PCR; TCRdb's copy keeps in-frame clones and lacks some. Of under 150,000 clones in the sample, roughly 90% are singletons; the top ten hold 0.85% to 1.3%. This clone appeared once. Its antigen is unidentified. The sequenced sample was peripheral blood, obtained on day 0 of AZD1222 vaccination. V gene TRBV3-1 (or the pseudogene TRBV3-2) combines with J gene TRBJ2-5; D gene ambiguous. This TCR was sampled from an adult in good health. The CDR3 spells CASSQPQETQYF. The CDR3 DNA reads as TGTGCCAGCAGCCAACCCCAAGAGACCCAGTACTTC.